This T cell receptor (beta chain) was observed in a study of blood T cell repertoires in COVID-19. In the study overall: Nucleic acid was either cDNA or gDNA, and it came from T cells, B-cell-depleted T cells, or PBMCs.

As processed by the authors: Researchers report that nucleated cell counts were estimated from reference gene primer amplification. Sequencing was performed with immunoSEQ multiplex PCR; in TCRdb, only in-frame clones are kept and a portion is missing. V and J calls plus clone size are reproduced from that table; the DNA served to infer D and trimming. The sample includes hundreds of thousands of clones, roughly 85% seen only once; the top ten take roughly 3.7%. Sequencing was done on a sample of peripheral blood. This TCR derives from a woman aged 18-35 years with acute or convalescent COVID-19.

CDR3 sequence (DNA): TGTGCCAGCATAGGCCGCAGGGGCTACACCTTC. Translating gives CASIGRRGYTF. The gene calls are TRBV27 and TRBJ1-2; no clear D gene. V lost 7 bases and J lost 8, with 11 bases in between. The length of the CDR3 is 11 residues. Germline V gene lookup returns CDR1 MNHEY and CDR2 SMNVEV (reference sequence).